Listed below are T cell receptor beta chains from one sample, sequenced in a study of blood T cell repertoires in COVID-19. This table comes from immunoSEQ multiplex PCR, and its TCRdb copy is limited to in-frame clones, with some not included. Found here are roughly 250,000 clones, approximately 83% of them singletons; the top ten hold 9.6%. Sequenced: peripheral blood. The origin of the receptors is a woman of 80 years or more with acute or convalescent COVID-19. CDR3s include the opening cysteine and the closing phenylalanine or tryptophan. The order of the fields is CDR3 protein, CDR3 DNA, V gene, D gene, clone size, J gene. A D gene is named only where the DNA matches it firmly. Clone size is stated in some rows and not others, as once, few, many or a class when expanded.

cdr3_aa: CATSGTGDYQPQHF
cdr3_nt: TGTGCCACCTCCGGGACAGGGGATTATCAGCCCCAGCATTTT
v_call: TRBV15
d_call: TRBD1
clone_size: .
j_call: TRBJ1-5

cdr3_aa: CASGLSGGGASYGNEQFF
cdr3_nt: TGTGCTAGTGGTTTGTCTGGCGGGGGGGCCTCTTATGGCAATGAGCAGTTCTTC
v_call: TRBV12-5
d_call: TRBD2
clone_size: .
j_call: TRBJ2-1

cdr3_aa: CASCAAGREGNSPLHF
cdr3_nt: TGTGCCAGCTGCGCCGCGGGCAGGGAGGGGAATTCACCCCTCCACTTT
v_call: TRBV25-1
d_call: .
clone_size: .
j_call: TRBJ1-6

cdr3_aa: CASNQVGQPQHF
cdr3_nt: TGTGCCAGCAATCAGGTAGGCCAGCCCCAGCATTTT
v_call: TRBV28
d_call: .
clone_size: .
j_call: TRBJ1-5

cdr3_aa: CASSDTQSNQPQHF
cdr3_nt: TGTGCCAGCAGTGACACCCAGAGCAATCAGCCCCAGCATTTT
v_call: TRBV28
d_call: .
clone_size: .
j_call: TRBJ1-5

cdr3_aa: CASSGGIMNTEAFF
cdr3_nt: TGTGCCAGCAGCGGCGGGATTATGAACACTGAAGCTTTCTTT
v_call: TRBV2
d_call: .
clone_size: .
j_call: TRBJ1-1

cdr3_aa: CATAGLVGADQPQHF
cdr3_nt: TGTGCCACCGCTGGGTTGGTAGGAGCGGATCAGCCCCAGCATTTT
v_call: TRBV28
d_call: .
clone_size: .
j_call: TRBJ1-5

cdr3_aa: CASSPEGGRGEQYF
cdr3_nt: TGCGCCAGCAGCCCGGAGGGGGGGAGGGGCGAGCAGTACTTC
v_call: TRBV5-1
d_call: .
clone_size: .
j_call: TRBJ2-7

cdr3_aa: CASSLGDFQGEQYF
cdr3_nt: TGCGCCAGCAGCTTGGGCGACTTTCAGGGCGAGCAGTACTTC
v_call: TRBV5-1
d_call: .
clone_size: .
j_call: TRBJ2-7

cdr3_aa: CASSLGGLNEQFF
cdr3_nt: TGTGCCAGCTCACTGGGGGGGTTGAATGAGCAGTTCTTC
v_call: TRBV18
d_call: TRBD2
clone_size: .
j_call: TRBJ2-1

cdr3_aa: CASSLGGGETQYF
cdr3_nt: TGCGCCAGCAGCTTGGGAGGGGGAGAGACCCAGTACTTC
v_call: TRBV5-1
d_call: .
clone_size: few
j_call: TRBJ2-5

cdr3_aa: CASSPPGTAGSGNTIYF
cdr3_nt: TGTGCCAGCAGCCCCCCCGGGACAGCCGGCTCTGGAAACACCATATATTTT
v_call: TRBV7-9
d_call: TRBD1
clone_size: .
j_call: TRBJ1-3

cdr3_aa: CASGTGPPPDTQYF
cdr3_nt: TGCGCCAGCGGAACAGGACCACCACCAGATACGCAGTATTTT
v_call: TRBV5-1
d_call: .
clone_size: .
j_call: TRBJ2-3

cdr3_aa: CASSPTGNGYTF
cdr3_nt: TGTGCCAGCAGTCCTACAGGGAATGGCTACACCTTC
v_call: TRBV6-6
d_call: .
clone_size: .
j_call: TRBJ1-2

cdr3_aa: CASSPTGTGHEKLFF
cdr3_nt: TGTGCCAGCAGTCCAACAGGGACAGGGCATGAAAAACTGTTTTTT
v_call: TRBV6-5
d_call: TRBD1
clone_size: .
j_call: TRBJ1-4

cdr3_aa: CATSRDQVGGQFF
cdr3_nt: TGTGCCACCAGCAGAGATCAGGTGGGGGGACAGTTCTTC
v_call: TRBV15
d_call: .
clone_size: .
j_call: TRBJ2-1

cdr3_aa: CASSSRGRDTEAFF
cdr3_nt: TGCGCCAGCAGCTCCCGGGGAAGGGACACTGAAGCTTTCTTT
v_call: TRBV5-1
d_call: .
clone_size: .
j_call: TRBJ1-1

cdr3_aa: CASSERQGPGEQYF
cdr3_nt: TGTGCCAGCAGTGAACGACAGGGTCCCGGCGAGCAGTACTTC
v_call: TRBV2
d_call: TRBD1
clone_size: .
j_call: TRBJ2-7

cdr3_aa: CASSPAGADYGYTF
cdr3_nt: TGTGCCAGCTCACCGGCAGGGGCAGACTATGGCTACACCTTC
v_call: TRBV18
d_call: .
clone_size: .
j_call: TRBJ1-2

cdr3_aa: CASSEGPLGANVLTF
cdr3_nt: TGTGCCAGCAGTGAAGGGCCGCTTGGGGCCAACGTCCTGACTTTC
v_call: TRBV2
d_call: .
clone_size: .
j_call: TRBJ2-6